One and the same sample provided the 27 T cell receptor beta chains below, sequenced in a study of lung T cells in sarcoidosis with Löfgren's syndrome. TCRdb ran MiXCR on the reads and lists one entry per CDR3 protein. This sample carries about 21,000 distinct CDR3 sequences, about a fifth of them seen once, and the ten largest clones take roughly 4.5%. The sample comprised CD4+ T cells from PBMCs. The receptors derive from a human donor with sarcoidosis (Löfgren's syndrome or another form), or a control subject (not recorded which).

This sequence joins TRBV24-1 and TRBJ2-3; D is perhaps TRBD1 (5 bases). This CDR3 comprises 15 residues. CDR1 and CDR2 from the germline V gene are KGHDR and SFDVKD. Trimming took off 0 bases at V and 2 bases at J, with 8 bases between the two ends. CDR3 region: CATSDLDRNTDTQYF. The CDR3 DNA follows: TGTGCCACCAGTGATTTGGACAGAAACACAGATACGCAGTATTTT.

V and J are TRBV29-1 and TRBJ1-1, with a weak D call TRBD1 (6 bases). Germline V CDR1 and CDR2: SQVTM, ANQGSEA. The CDR3 extends over 13 amino acids. The V and J ends lost 1 base and 4 bases respectively, with 10 bases between them. The chain's CDR3 is CSVEGTRGTEAFF. In DNA, the CDR3 is TGCAGCGTTGAAGGCACCAGGGGCACTGAAGCTTTCTTT.

This clonotype has ten or more counts. The chain uses TRBV28 and TRBJ2-2, with D possibly being TRBD1 or TRBD2 (5 bases each). This CDR3 is 18 amino acids long. Trimming shortened V by 4 bases and J by 3 bases, and 21 bases separated the two germline ends. Germline V gene data show CDR1 as MDHEN and CDR2 as SYDVKM. The CDR3 sequence: CASSSWGSWDGDTGELFF. The CDR3 nucleotides are TGTGCCAGCAGTTCATGGGGATCATGGGACGGAGACACCGGGGAGCTGTTTTTT.

This clonotype was recorded at least ten times. This chain links TRBV24-1 with TRBJ1-1, with a possible D match to TRBD1 (6 bases). The length of the CDR3 is 15 residues. Trimming pared 4 bases from V and 0 bases from J, leaving 11 bases between. Germline CDR1 and CDR2: KGHDR and SFDVKD. The DNA for the CDR3 is TGTGCCACCAGTGACGGGGGGGCGGTGAACACTGAAGCTTTCTTT. Translated: CATSDGGAVNTEAFF.

Remarks on this clonotype: This may be a read error: a much more frequent sequence differs by one nucleotide. The conserved final phenylalanine or tryptophan is absent from the CDR3, which likely points to a read error. The rearrangement uses TRBV28 and TRBJ2-5; TRBD1 matches 9 bases. This CDR3 has 15 residues. The trim removed 4 bases at V and 5 bases at J, leaving 8 bases unmatched. The germline gives CDR1 MDHEN, CDR2 SYDVKM. CDR3 nucleotide sequence: TGTGCCAGCAGTTCCACGGGACAGGGACGTGAGACCCAGTACTCC. It codes for CASSSTGQGRETQYS.

Worth noting for this clonotype: Sequence at one end of the junction differs from germline and may be a read error. This chain links TRBV7-3 with TRBJ1-6; maybe TRBD1 (5 bases). The germline V gene encodes CDR1 SGHTA and CDR2 FQGTGA. The CDR3 contains 20 residues. CDR3 in amino acids: CASSLTTLDYRIPYNSPLHF. The DNA of the CDR3 is TGTGCCAGCAGCCTAACGACGCTGGATTACAGGATTCCCTATAATTCACCCCTCCACTTT.

There are many counts of this clonotype. The gene calls are TRBV7-6 and TRBJ2-7; 8 positions match TRBD1. Germline loops: CDR1 SGHVS, CDR2 FNYEAQ. The CDR3 sequence is 14 residues long. The junction had 8 bases not matched to a gene; V was cut back by 5 bases and J by 5 bases. CDR3 protein: CASSHLRGQDEQYF. CDR3 coding DNA: TGTGCCAGCAGCCACCTCAGGGGGCAGGACGAGCAGTACTTC. The whole variable domain, remainder taken from reference TRBV7-6 and TRBJ2-7, is GAGVSQSPRYKVTKRGQDVALRCDPISGHVSLYWYRQALGQGPEFLTYFNYEAQQDKSGLPNDRFSAERPEGSISTLTIQRTEQRDSAMYRCASSHLRGQDEQYFGPGTRLTVT.

In this sample, this clonotype turned up a few times. A much bigger clone sits one base away, suggesting this may be a read error. The chain is built from TRBV2 and TRBJ1-5; D not resolved. CDR3 length: 15 residues. CDR1 and CDR2 (germline): SNHLY, FYNNEI. The V end was cut by 8 bases, the J end by 2 bases, with 16 bases between. CDR3: CASGAPGPRNQPQHF. DNA of the CDR3: TGTGCCAGCGGCGCCCCGGGTCCTCGCAATCAGCCCCAGCATTTT.

This clonotype was counted many times. The rearrangement joins TRBV19 to TRBJ2-1; maybe TRBD2 (5 bases). This CDR3 has 14 residues. CDR1 LNHDA and CDR2 SQIVND come from the germline V gene (reference sequence). Trimming took 3 bases from V and 8 from J, leaving 14 bases between them. The CDR3 DNA reads as TGTGCCAGTAGTATGGTTGTAGGGAGCGATGAGCAGTTCTTC. It yields the protein CASSMVVGSDEQFF.

By share, this clonotype ranks as medium-sized. This chain connects TRBV28 to TRBJ1-4, with D possibly being TRBD1 (6 bases). V was shortened by 6 bases and J by 5 bases, with 13 bases between the two germline ends. Germline V gene data show CDR1 as MDHEN and CDR2 as SYDVKM. This CDR3 contains 14 residues. The DNA of the CDR3 is TGTGCCAGCAGCTCGTCAGACAGGAATGAAAAACTGTTTTTT. This encodes CASSSSDRNEKLFF.

This clonotype was observed at least ten times. DNA for the CDR3: TGCAGTGCCCTCGGGACAGGGGGGGAGACCCAGTACTTC. It codes for CSALGTGGETQYF. This sequence joins TRBV20-1 and TRBJ2-5; 11 nucleotides agree with TRBD1. Germline CDR1 reads DFQATT; CDR2 reads SNEGSKA (reference sequence). V shed 6 bases, J shed 5 bases, and the junction held 5 bases outside the gene matches. The CDR3 spans 13 residues.

By sample fraction, this clonotype is medium-sized. The rearrangement uses TRBV28 and TRBJ2-7; possible D gene TRBD2, 6 bases. The CDR3 totals 16 residues. CDR1 and CDR2 (germline): MDHEN, SYDVKM. Trimming removed 4 bases at V and 0 bases at J, with 16 bases between. This CDR3 is CASSSSGDGISYEQYF. In DNA form, the CDR3 reads TGTGCCAGCAGTTCCTCGGGGGACGGGATCTCCTACGAGCAGTACTTC.

At least ten counts were recorded for this clonotype. The J gene is TRBJ2-7, the V gene TRBV28; 9 bases map to TRBD1. Germline values: CDR1 MDHEN, CDR2 SYDVKM. V lost 7 bases, J lost 1 base, and 5 bases stayed unmatched. CDR3 length equals 14 residues. The CDR3 DNA reads as TGTGCCAGCAACCAGGGACAGGGTTCCTACGAGCAGTACTTC. This translates into CASNQGQGSYEQYF.

The rearrangement joins TRBV3-1 to TRBJ2-7; 10 bases align to TRBD1. The V gene's germline CDR1 is LGHDT and CDR2 YNNKEL (reference sequence). CDR3 length: 17 amino acids. V trimming: 0 bases; J trimming: 2 bases; junction bases outside the gene matches: 7. The CDR3 DNA reads as TGTGCCAGCAGCCAAGATTCGTTCGGGACAGGGGCCTACGAGCAGTACTTC. Protein sequence: CASSQDSFGTGAYEQYF.

The rearrangement joins TRBV6-4 to TRBJ1-1; possible D gene TRBD1, 5 bases. The CDR3 contains 15 residues. CDR1 is MRHNA and CDR2 is SNTAGT in the germline V gene. With 5 bases removed from V and 0 bases from J, the gap between germline ends came to 13 bases. The CDR3 DNA reads as TGTGCCAGCAGTCGCGGGACGTCCATGAACACTGAAGCTTTCTTT. Amino acids: CASSRGTSMNTEAFF.

The chain employs TRBV11-2 and TRBJ2-2; D is uncertain. Trimming left V 4 bases short and J 4 bases short, with 10 bases between. This CDR3 is built from 14 residues. CDR1 is SGHAT and CDR2 is FQNNGV in the germline V gene. The CDR3 DNA follows: TGTGCCAGCAGCTACGTACTGGGCACCGGGGAGCTGTTTTTT. Its translation: CASSYVLGTGELFF.

This clonotype was recorded a few times. Since a much larger clone is just one base distant, this may be a read error. The chain carries TRBV7-8 and TRBJ2-1, with D possibly TRBD2 on 5 matching bases. Per the germline V gene, CDR1 is SGHVS and CDR2 is FQNEAQ. The CDR3 loop spans 15 amino acids. DNA of the CDR3: TGTGCCAGCAGGGCCAGAGCGGATCCCTACAATGAGCAGTCCTTC. Encoded protein: CASRARADPYNEQSF.

By sample share, this clonotype is medium-sized. The DNA of the CDR3 is TGTGCCAGCAGTACAGGGTGGAGCACAGATACGCAGTATTTT. Translated: CASSTGWSTDTQYF. The chain couples TRBV6-1 to TRBJ2-3; D perhaps matches TRBD1 (6 bases). The CDR3 runs to 14 residues. Germline V CDR1 and CDR2: MNHNS, SASEGT. V was pared by 5 bases and J by 0 bases, with 9 bases between.

This clonotype was recorded at least ten times. An end of the junction does not agree with germline; a read error may underlie this. CDR3 amino acids: CASRMGQGYEQYF. For the CDR3, the DNA is TGCGCCAGCAGGATGGGACAGGGCTACGAGCAGTACTTC. V is TRBV6-1 and J is TRBJ2-7; TRBD1 aligns across 9 bases. CDR1 and CDR2 (germline): MNHNS, SASEGT. The CDR3 runs 13 residues.

This clonotype was observed at least ten times. The chain carries TRBV7-3 and TRBJ2-3; D unclear. Germline V gene lookup returns CDR1 SGHTA and CDR2 FQGTGA. The CDR3 contains 13 residues. V lost 5 bases, J lost 9 bases, and 15 bases lay in between. The CDR3 bases are TGTGCCAGCAGCCCCTCAACCGTCGGGACGCAGTATTTT. Amino acids: CASSPSTVGTQYF.

In this sample, this clonotype turned up many times. The CDR3 coding sequence is TGTGCCAGTAGCAAAGACGCCACAGGGGGGGCCTACAATGAGCAGTTCTTC. Translated: CASSKDATGGAYNEQFF. J is TRBJ2-1 and V is TRBV19, with D possibly matching TRBD1 (8 bases). Germline values: CDR1 LNHDA, CDR2 SQIVND (reference sequence). Trimming took off 6 bases at V and 2 bases at J, with 20 bases between the two ends. The CDR3 consists of 17 residues.

This clonotype was seen ten or more times. The genes are TRBV28 and TRBJ2-1; a weak D match, TRBD2 (7 bases). This CDR3 has 15 amino acids. Trimming pared 4 bases from V and 9 bases from J, leaving 19 bases between. The germline V gene encodes CDR1 MDHEN and CDR2 SYDVKM. CDR3: CASSSDLIGGGEQFF. For the CDR3, the DNA is TGTGCCAGCAGTTCCGATTTAATAGGGGGGGGTGAGCAGTTCTTC.

This clonotype came up a few times. J is TRBJ2-3 and V is TRBV29-1; D is unclear. The V gene's germline CDR1 is SQVTM and CDR2 ANQGSEA. This CDR3 is built from 13 residues. V was shortened by 4 bases and J by 6 bases, with 14 bases between the two germline ends. In DNA, the CDR3 is TGCAGCGTTGGTTTCCTCGTGGGGGATACGCAGTATTTT. As protein: CSVGFLVGDTQYF.

The sample holds many counts of this clonotype. V and J are TRBV7-9 and TRBJ2-3; a possible D gene is TRBD2 (5 bases). The V gene lost 1 base and the J gene lost 4 bases, with 15 bases spanning the gap. Germline CDR1 SEHNR, CDR2 FQNEAQ (reference sequence). The CDR3 is 16 residues long. As DNA, the CDR3 is TGTGCCAGCAGCTTAGATAGGACTCTTATCCCAGATACGCAGTATTTT. The encoded protein is CASSLDRTLIPDTQYF.

Turning to this clonotype: This may arise from a read error, as a much more abundant clone is one base away. The gene calls are TRBV18 and TRBJ2-7; 8 bases line up with TRBD1. The length of the CDR3 is 15 residues. Germline loops: CDR1 KGHSH, CDR2 LQKENI. V shed 4 bases and J 6 bases; nucleotides not matched to a gene: 11. CDR3 coding DNA: TGTGCCAGCTCACTTGACAGGGGCTCTCCCTGCGAGCAGTACTTC. Translation: CASSLDRGSPCEQYF.

For this clonotype: This may arise from a read error, as a much more abundant clone is one base away. The chain recombines TRBV5-4 with TRBJ2-1; D gene ambiguous. The CDR3 loop spans 13 amino acids. Per germline, CDR1 SGHNT and CDR2 YYREEE (reference sequence). Trimming stripped 2 bases from V and 9 bases from J, with 12 bases between. The CDR3 region is CASSFNPRIEQFF. DNA for the CDR3: TGTGCCAGCAGCTTTAATCCGAGAATTGAGCAGTTCTTC.

By share, this clonotype counts as medium-sized. One end of the junction is discordant with germline, which a read error may explain. This chain joins TRBV6-1 and TRBJ2-1; 9 nucleotides agree with TRBD1. CDR3 length equals 14 residues. Per germline, CDR1 MNHNS and CDR2 SASEGT. The CDR3 protein is CASRKQGAYDEQFF. As DNA, the CDR3 is TGTGCCAGCAGAAAACAGGGGGCCTACGATGAGCAGTTCTTC.